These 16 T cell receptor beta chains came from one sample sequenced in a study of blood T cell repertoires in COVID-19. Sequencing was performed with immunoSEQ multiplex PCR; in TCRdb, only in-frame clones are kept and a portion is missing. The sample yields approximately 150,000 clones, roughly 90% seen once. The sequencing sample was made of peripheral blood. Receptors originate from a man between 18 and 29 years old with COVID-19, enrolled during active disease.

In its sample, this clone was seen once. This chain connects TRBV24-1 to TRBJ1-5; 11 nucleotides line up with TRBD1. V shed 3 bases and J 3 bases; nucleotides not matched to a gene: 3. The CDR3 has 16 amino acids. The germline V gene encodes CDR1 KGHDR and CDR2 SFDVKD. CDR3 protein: CATSDRTGGYNQPQHF. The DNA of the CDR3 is TGTGCCACCAGTGATCGGACAGGGGGCTACAATCAGCCCCAGCATTTT.

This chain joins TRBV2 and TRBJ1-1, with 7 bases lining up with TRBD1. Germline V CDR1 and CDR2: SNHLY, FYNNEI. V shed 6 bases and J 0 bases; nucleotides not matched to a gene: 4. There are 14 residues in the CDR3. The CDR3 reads CASSQTGMNTEAFF. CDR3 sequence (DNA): TGTGCCAGCAGCCAGACAGGGATGAACACTGAAGCTTTCTTT.

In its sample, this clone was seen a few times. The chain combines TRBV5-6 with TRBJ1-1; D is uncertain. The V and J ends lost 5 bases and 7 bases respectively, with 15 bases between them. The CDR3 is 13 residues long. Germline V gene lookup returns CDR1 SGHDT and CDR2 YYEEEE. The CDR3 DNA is TGTGCCAGCAGTTCGAGAATGGTAGATGAAGCTTTCTTT. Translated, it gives CASSSRMVDEAFF.

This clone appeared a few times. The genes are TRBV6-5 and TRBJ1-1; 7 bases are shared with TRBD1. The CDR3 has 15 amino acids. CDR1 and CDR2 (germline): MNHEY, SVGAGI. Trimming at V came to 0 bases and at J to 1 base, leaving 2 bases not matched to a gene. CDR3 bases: TGTGCCAGCAGTTACTCGGCAGGGGGGAACACTGAAGCTTTCTTT. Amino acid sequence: CASSYSAGGNTEAFF.

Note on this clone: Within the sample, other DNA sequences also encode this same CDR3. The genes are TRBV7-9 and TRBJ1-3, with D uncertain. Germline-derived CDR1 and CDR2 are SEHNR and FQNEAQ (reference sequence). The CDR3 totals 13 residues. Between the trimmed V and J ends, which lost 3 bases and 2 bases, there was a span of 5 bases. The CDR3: CASSFRAGNTIYF. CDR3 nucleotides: TGTGCCAGCAGCTTTAGAGCTGGAAACACCATATATTTT.

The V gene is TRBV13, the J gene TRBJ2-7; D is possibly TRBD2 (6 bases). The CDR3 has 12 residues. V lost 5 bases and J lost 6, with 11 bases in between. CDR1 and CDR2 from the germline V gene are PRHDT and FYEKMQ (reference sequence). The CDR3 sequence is CASSAEGREQYF. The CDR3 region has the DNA TGTGCCAGCAGCGCGGAGGGGCGCGAGCAGTACTTC.

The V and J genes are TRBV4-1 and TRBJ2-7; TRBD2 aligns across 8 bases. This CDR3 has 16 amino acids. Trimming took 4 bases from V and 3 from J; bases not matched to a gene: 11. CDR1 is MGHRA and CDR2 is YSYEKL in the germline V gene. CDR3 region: CASSRRIAGKYYEQYF. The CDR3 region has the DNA TGCGCCAGCAGCCGACGAATAGCGGGAAAATACTACGAGCAGTACTTC.

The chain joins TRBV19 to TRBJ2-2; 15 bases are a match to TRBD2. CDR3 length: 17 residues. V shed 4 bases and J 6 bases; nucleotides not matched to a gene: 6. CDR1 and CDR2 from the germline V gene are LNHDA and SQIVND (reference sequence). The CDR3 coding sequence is TGTGCCAGTAGTAGAGGACTAGCGGGAGGGCCCGCCGGGGAGCTGTTTTTT. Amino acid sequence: CASSRGLAGGPAGELFF.

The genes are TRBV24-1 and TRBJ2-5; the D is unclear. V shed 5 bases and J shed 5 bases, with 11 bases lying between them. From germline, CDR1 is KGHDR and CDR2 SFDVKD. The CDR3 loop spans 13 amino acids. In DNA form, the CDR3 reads TGTGCCACCAGTGCCACGTCGGTGGAGACCCAGTACTTC. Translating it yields CATSATSVETQYF.

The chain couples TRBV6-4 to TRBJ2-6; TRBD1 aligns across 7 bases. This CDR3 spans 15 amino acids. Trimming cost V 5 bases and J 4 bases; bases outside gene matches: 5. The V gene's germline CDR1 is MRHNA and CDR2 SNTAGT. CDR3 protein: CASSPDRAGANVLTF. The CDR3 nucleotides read TGTGCCAGCAGTCCAGACAGGGCCGGGGCCAACGTCCTGACTTTC.

Written as DNA, the CDR3 is TGTGCCAGCAGCCAGGAACTAGCGGCCGGGGAGCTGTTTTTT. It is translated as CASSQELAAGELFF. V and J are TRBV14 and TRBJ2-2; 8 positions match TRBD2. The V segment lost 3 bases and the J segment 6 bases; nucleotides outside the gene matches: 3. The germline CDR1 and CDR2 sequences are SGHDN and FVKESK. The CDR3 has 14 residues.

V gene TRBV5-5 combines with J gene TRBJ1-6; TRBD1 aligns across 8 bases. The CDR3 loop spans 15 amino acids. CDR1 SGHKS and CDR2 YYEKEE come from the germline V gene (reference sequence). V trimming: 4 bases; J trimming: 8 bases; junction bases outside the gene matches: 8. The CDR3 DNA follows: TGTGCCAGCAGCCGGACAGGGAGGAAAGATTCACCCCTCCACTTT. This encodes CASSRTGRKDSPLHF.

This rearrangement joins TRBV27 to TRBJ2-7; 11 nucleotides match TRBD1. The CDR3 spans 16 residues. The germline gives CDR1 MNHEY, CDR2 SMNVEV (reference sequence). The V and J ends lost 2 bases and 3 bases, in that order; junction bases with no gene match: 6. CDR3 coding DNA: TGTGCCAGCAGTTTAGGCGGGACAGGGGGAGACTACGAGCAGTACTTC. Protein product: CASSLGGTGGDYEQYF.

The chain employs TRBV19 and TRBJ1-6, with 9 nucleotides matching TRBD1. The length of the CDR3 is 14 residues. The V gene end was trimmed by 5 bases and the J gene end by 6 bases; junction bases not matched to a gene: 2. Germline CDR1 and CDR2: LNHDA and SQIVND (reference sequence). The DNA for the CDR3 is TGTGCCAGTAGTCCGACAGGGGGTAATTCACCCCTCCACTTT. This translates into CASSPTGGNSPLHF.

CDR3 residues: CASSATSGPPLDTQYF. For the CDR3, the DNA is TGTGCCAGCAGCGCGACTAGCGGCCCACCTTTGGATACGCAGTATTTT. The V call is TRBV9, the J call TRBJ2-3; 9 nucleotides line up with TRBD2. Looked up from germline, CDR1 is SGDLS and CDR2 is YYNGEE. The CDR3 has 16 amino acids. The J segment lost 6 bases and the V segment lost 3 bases, leaving 11 bases of the junction unmatched.

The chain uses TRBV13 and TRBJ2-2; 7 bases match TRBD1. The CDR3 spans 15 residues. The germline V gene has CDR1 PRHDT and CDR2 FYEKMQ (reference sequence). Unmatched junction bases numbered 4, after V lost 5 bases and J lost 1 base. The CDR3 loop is CASSHRTGNTGELFF. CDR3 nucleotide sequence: TGTGCCAGCAGCCATCGGACAGGGAACACCGGGGAGCTGTTTTTT.